This is a list of T cell receptor beta chains from one sample in a study of T cells in Graves' hyperthyroidism and ophthalmopathy. TCRdb processed the multiplex PCR reads anew with MiXCR; each CDR3 protein has one entry. Among 500,000 to 800,000 distinct CDR3 sequences listed, just under 45% were seen once. The sample comprised peripheral blood or thyroid tissue (not recorded which). These receptors came from an adult man with Graves' disease, either hyperthyroidism or ophthalmopathy (not recorded which). Both conserved end residues are part of each CDR3. The D gene is left open where the match is weak. Expanded clones get a size class; other rows say once, few or many, or leave the size out.

TRBV11-2	NA	TRBJ2-7	NA	CASSSRPLEQYF	TGTGCCAGCAGCTCCCGGCCCCTCGAGCAGTACTTC
TRBV19	NA	TRBJ1-1	many	CASSEVRGTEAFF	TGTGCCAGTAGTGAGGTCAGGGGCACTGAAGCTTTCTTT
TRBV29-1	TRBD1	TRBJ1-2	NA	CSRDGQGAYGYTF	TGCAGCAGGGATGGACAGGGGGCATATGGCTACACCTTC
TRBV25-1	NA	TRBJ1-2	many	CASSGRGGLATF	TGTGCCAGCAGTGGTCGGGGAGGGCTCGCCACCTTC
TRBV21-1	NA	TRBJ2-6	NA	CASRKDGANVLTF	TGTGCCAGCAGAAAGGACGGAGCCAACGTCCTGACTTTC
TRBV7-2	TRBD1	TRBJ1-6	NA	CASSQVWTGGENSPLHF	TGCGCCAGCAGCCAAGTTTGGACAGGGGGCGAAAATTCACCCCTCCACTTT
TRBV7-8	NA	TRBJ2-6	many	CASSSPDVSGANVLTF	TGTGCCAGCAGCTCACCGGACGTCTCTGGGGCCAACGTCCTGACTTTC
TRBV19	TRBD1	TRBJ1-1	NA	CASTSGTGEIGTEAFF	TGTGCCAGTACCTCCGGGACAGGGGAAATCGGCACTGAAGCTTTCTTT
TRBV12-3/TRBV12-4	NA	TRBJ1-1	NA	CASSLLQGLAANTEAFF	TGTGCCAGCAGTTTACTTCAGGGGTTGGCCGCGAACACTGAAGCTTTCTTT
TRBV2	NA	TRBJ1-5	few	CASSLVKGWAQPQHF	TGTGCCAGCAGCCTCGTTAAGGGATGGGCTCAGCCCCAGCATTTT
TRBV2	NA	TRBJ1-2	NA	CASRGRGNYGYTF	TGTGCCAGCAGAGGCAGGGGAAACTATGGCTACACCTTC
TRBV12-3/TRBV12-4	NA	TRBJ1-5	NA	CASSLRGAGDQPQHF	TGTGCCAGCAGTTTACGGGGGGCAGGAGATCAGCCCCAGCATTTT
TRBV10-3	NA	TRBJ1-5	NA	CAISASAAGGDNQPQHF	TGTGCCATCAGTGCTAGCGCCGCTGGGGGAGACAATCAGCCCCAGCATTTT
TRBV7-9	TRBD1	TRBJ1-1	NA	CASSQTRTGVVAEAFF	TGTGCCAGCAGCCAAACACGGACAGGGGTGGTGGCTGAAGCTTTCTTT
TRBV7-8	NA	TRBJ1-1	few	CASSSFIGAPDMNTEAFF	TGTGCCAGCAGCTCGTTCATCGGGGCACCCGACATGAACACTGAAGCTTTCTTT
TRBV7-6	TRBD1	TRBJ2-7	NA	CASSLGGTGSLEQYF	TGTGCCAGCAGCTTAGGAGGGACAGGGTCGCTCGAGCAGTACTTC
TRBV5-1	NA	TRBJ1-5	NA	CASSLGNIPGNQPQHF	TGCGCCAGCAGCTTAGGGAACATACCGGGCAATCAGCCCCAGCATTTT
TRBV15	NA	TRBJ2-5	NA	CATSRDRGHRETQYF	TGTGCCACCAGCAGAGACCGGGGGCATCGGGAGACCCAGTACTTC
TRBV15	NA	TRBJ1-1	NA	CATSRVAGAFF	TGTGCCACCAGCAGAGTGGCGGGAGCTTTCTTT
TRBV10-3	NA	TRBJ2-2	NA	CAIRPGTGELFF	TGTGCCATCAGACCCGGGACAGGGGAGCTGTTTTTT
TRBV5-1	TRBD1	TRBJ2-7	few	CASSFSTGTYEQYF	TGCGCCAGCAGCTTTTCGACAGGGACCTACGAGCAGTACTTC
TRBV5-1	TRBD1	TRBJ2-7	NA	CASSLSGTVAYEQYF	TGCGCCAGCAGCTTGTCAGGGACAGTCGCCTACGAGCAGTACTTC
TRBV20-1	NA	TRBJ2-7	NA	CSARAEGGGGALGNEQYF	TGCAGTGCTAGAGCCGAAGGAGGGGGAGGCGCCTTAGGGAACGAGCAGTACTTC
TRBV11-2	NA	TRBJ1-5	once	CASSQDVTRLQPQHF	TGCGCCAGCAGCCAAGATGTGACGAGGCTTCAGCCCCAGCATTTC
TRBV10-3	TRBD1	TRBJ1-6	many	CASRQGDSPLHF	TGTGCCAGCAGGCAGGGGGACTCACCCCTCCACTTT
TRBV20-1	NA	TRBJ2-7	NA	CSAPEHGSAEQYF	TGCAGTGCCCCAGAGCACGGGAGCGCCGAGCAGTACTTC
TRBV5-6	NA	TRBJ1-2	few	CASSPLTGSYGYTF	TGTGCCAGCAGCCCCTTGACGGGCAGCTATGGCTACACCTTC
TRBV24-1	NA	TRBJ2-5	NA	CATSAGNSNQPQYF	TGTGCCACCAGTGCCGGCAATAGCAATCAGCCCCAGTACTTC
TRBV25-1	NA	TRBJ1-3	NA	CASLYPATSGNTIYF	TGTGCCAGCTTATATCCAGCCACCTCTGGAAACACCATATATTTT
TRBV20-1	NA	TRBJ2-7	few	CSARRGEFTYEQYF	TGCAGTGCTAGGAGAGGAGAGTTCACCTACGAGCAGTACTTC
TRBV6-5	TRBD1	TRBJ2-7	NA	CASSLVPGQGLDEQYF	TGTGCCAGCAGTCTGGTGCCGGGACAGGGTCTCGACGAGCAGTACTTC
TRBV2	TRBD1	TRBJ1-1	NA	CASSGEGARGTEAFF	TGTGCCAGCAGTGGAGAGGGGGCTAGGGGAACTGAAGCTTTCTTT
TRBV7-2	TRBD2	TRBJ2-5	many	CASSLVGLAGGRLPQETQYF	TGTGCCAGCAGCTTAGTGGGACTAGCGGGAGGGAGACTACCCCAAGAGACCCAGTACTTC
TRBV19	TRBD2	TRBJ2-5	NA	CASSPPGTSGSRQETQYF	TGTGCCAGTAGCCCACCCGGGACTAGCGGGAGTCGTCAAGAGACCCAGTACTTC
TRBV7-8	NA	TRBJ2-7	NA	CASSAGGGGGEQYF	TGTGCCAGCAGCGCAGGGGGAGGAGGGGGCGAGCAGTACTTC
TRBV7-8	TRBD2	TRBJ2-5	once	CASSRDGWGNQPQREMAQYF	TGTGCCAGCAGCCGTGATGGCTGGGGCAATCAGCCCCAGCGGGAGATGGCCCAGTACTTC
TRBV5-1	TRBD1	TRBJ1-1	few	CASSARQGGSEAFF	TGCGCCAGCAGCGCCAGACAGGGTGGCTCTGAAGCTTTCTTT
TRBV10-3	TRBD1	TRBJ2-5	many	CAISDSSPGTGGAETQYF	TGTGCCATCAGTGATTCCTCTCCCGGGACAGGTGGGGCAGAGACCCAGTACTTC
TRBV9	NA	TRBJ1-2	NA	CASSGRDRLPNYGYTF	TGTGCCAGCAGCGGAAGAGACAGGCTTCCTAACTATGGCTACACCTTC
TRBV20-1	NA	TRBJ1-1	NA	CSARPQTEFRENTEAFF	TGCAGTGCTAGACCCCAGACAGAATTTCGAGAGAACACTGAAGCTTTCTTT
TRBV5-4	TRBD2	TRBJ2-7	few	CASSLGPREGINEQYF	TGTGCCAGCAGCTTGGGGCCCAGGGAGGGGATCAACGAGCAGTACTTC
TRBV6-1	TRBD1	TRBJ2-7	few	CASSEIPGQTYEQYF	TGTGCCAGCAGTGAAATTCCGGGACAGACCTACGAGCAGTACTTC
TRBV7-9	NA	TRBJ2-7	many	CASSLLMHEQYF	TGTGCCAGCAGCTTATTGATGCACGAGCAGTACTTC
TRBV29-1	NA	TRBJ1-5	NA	CSVSGGVNQPQHF	TGCAGCGTAAGTGGGGGGGTCAATCAGCCCCAGCATTTT
TRBV7-8	TRBD1	TRBJ1-4	many	CASSRGQGANEKLFF	TGTGCCAGCAGCCGCGGACAGGGGGCTAATGAAAAACTGTTTTTT
TRBV9	NA	TRBJ1-2	NA	CASSQVKGREDGYTF	TGTGCCAGCAGCCAAGTAAAGGGCAGGGAGGATGGCTACACCTTC
TRBV10-3	TRBD1	TRBJ2-7	once	CAISEGQGQTYEQYF	TGTGCCATCAGTGAAGGACAGGGTCAGACCTACGAGCAGTACTTC
TRBV29-1	TRBD1	TRBJ1-2	NA	CSVDPTGAYGYTF	TGCAGCGTCGACCCGACAGGGGCCTATGGCTACACCTTC
TRBV7-9	NA	TRBJ1-6	once	CASSWDGTWSPLHF	TGTGCCAGCAGCTGGGACGGGACTTGGTCACCCCTCCACTTT
TRBV19	NA	TRBJ1-1	NA	CASSRGGLNTEAFF	TGTGCCAGTAGTCGTGGGGGGTTGAACACTGAAGCTTTCTTT
TRBV7-8	NA	TRBJ2-5	many	CASSHHARQETQYF	TGTGCCAGCAGCCACCATGCCAGACAAGAGACCCAGTACTTC
TRBV11-2	TRBD2	TRBJ2-5	NA	CASRMKTSGRVETQYF	TGTGCCAGCAGGATGAAGACTAGCGGGAGAGTCGAGACCCAGTACTTC
TRBV6-5	TRBD1	TRBJ1-5	NA	CASSYTRDSLFQHF	TGTGCCAGCAGTTACACCCGGGACAGCCTATTCCAGCATTTT
TRBV20-1	NA	TRBJ1-3	once	CSASFRGGNTIYF	TGCAGTGCTAGTTTTCGGGGGGGAAACACCATATATTTT
TRBV2	TRBD1	TRBJ1-1	NA	CASGRQGTNTEAFF	TGTGCCAGCGGAAGACAGGGAACGAACACTGAAGCTTTCTTT
TRBV20-1	NA	TRBJ1-5	NA	CSAREGRGGGEPQHF	TGCAGTGCTAGAGAGGGGCGAGGAGGGGGGGAGCCCCAGCATTTT
TRBV12-3/TRBV12-4	NA	TRBJ1-5	many	CASSGRGEGTLQPQHF	TGTGCCAGCAGTGGGCGCGGGGAGGGGACATTGCAGCCCCAGCATTTT
TRBV19	NA	TRBJ2-7	many	CASSAASGLPYEQYF	TGTGCCAGTAGTGCCGCCTCGGGACTCCCCTACGAGCAGTACTTC